Detailed here is one T cell receptor (beta chain). Its specificity is unknown. The data derive from a study of PD-1 blockade in classical Hodgkin lymphoma. Using immunoSEQ multiplex PCR, the repertoire was profiled, and TCRdb retains in-frame clones only, with some absent. Of under 30,000 clones listed, around 86% were seen once; the top ten hold more than 0.35%. Sample time point: cycle 4 day 1 (C4D1), after 6 weeks of nivolumab. Exposure to brentuximab vedotin varied, and each patient had relapsed following autologous stem cell transplantation. CD4+ T cells were purified from thawed PBMCs by negative selection. Overall study findings and caveats: For complete responders, baseline diversity was comparable to that of newly diagnosed patients. After ASCT, patients who started nivolumab under 1 year later were excluded. TCR diversity rose significantly by C4D1 in CD4+ but not CD8+ cells.

V shed 4 bases and J 3 bases; nucleotides not matched to a gene: 15. CDR1 is LNHNV, CDR2 YYDKDF, per germline (reference sequence). This CDR3 spans 18 amino acids. The receptor was isolated from a human donor with classical Hodgkin lymphoma. The chain uses TRBV15 and TRBJ1-5; the match to TRBD1 covers 7 bases. The material was CD4+ T cells from blood, obtained before the fourth cycle of nivolumab. CDR3 sequence: CATSKTYPRTGANQPQHF. Written as DNA, the CDR3 is TGTGCCACCAGCAAAACCTATCCCCGGACAGGCGCCAATCAGCCCCAGCATTTT.